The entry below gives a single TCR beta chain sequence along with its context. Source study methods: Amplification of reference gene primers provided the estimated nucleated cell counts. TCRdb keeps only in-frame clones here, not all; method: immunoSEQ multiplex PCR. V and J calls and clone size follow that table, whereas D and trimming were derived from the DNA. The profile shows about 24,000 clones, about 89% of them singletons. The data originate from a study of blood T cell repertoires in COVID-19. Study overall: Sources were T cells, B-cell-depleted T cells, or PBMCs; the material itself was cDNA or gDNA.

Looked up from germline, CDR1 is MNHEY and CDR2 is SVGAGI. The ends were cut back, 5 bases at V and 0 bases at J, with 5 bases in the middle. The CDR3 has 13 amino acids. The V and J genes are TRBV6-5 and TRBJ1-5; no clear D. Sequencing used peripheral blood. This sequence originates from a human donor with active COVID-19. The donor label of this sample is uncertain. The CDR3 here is CASSPNSNQPQHF. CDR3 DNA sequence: TGTGCCAGCAGTCCCAATAGCAATCAGCCCCAGCATTTT.